Given below is one TCR beta chain in context. Time point: pre-sensitization, week 0. Treatment of the sample: therapeutic diphenylcyclopropenone sensitization with weekly scalp DPC. Blood draws came first, before each patch test. This record belongs to a study of human T cells and chemical hapten exposure. TCRdb reprocessed the RACE reads with MiXCR, giving one entry per CDR3 protein. The table shows about 260,000 distinct CDR3 sequences, with 7% to 10% occurring only once. The V end was cut by 0 bases, the J end by 9 bases, with 15 bases between. The CDR3 consists of 14 residues. In germline, CDR1 is ENHRY, CDR2 SYGVKD.

The V gene is TRBV10-3, the J gene TRBJ2-7; D gene uncertain. The source is a woman between 40 and 55 years old with alopecia areata. Some clones in this sample may be carry-over from other donors' samples. This specimen consisted of whole blood, obtained in connection with sensitization to the hapten diphenylcyclopropenone (DPC). The CDR3 DNA reads TGTGCCATCAGTGAGTCCCTACCCACGGCCGCGCAGTACTTC. It yields the protein CAISESLPTAAQYF.